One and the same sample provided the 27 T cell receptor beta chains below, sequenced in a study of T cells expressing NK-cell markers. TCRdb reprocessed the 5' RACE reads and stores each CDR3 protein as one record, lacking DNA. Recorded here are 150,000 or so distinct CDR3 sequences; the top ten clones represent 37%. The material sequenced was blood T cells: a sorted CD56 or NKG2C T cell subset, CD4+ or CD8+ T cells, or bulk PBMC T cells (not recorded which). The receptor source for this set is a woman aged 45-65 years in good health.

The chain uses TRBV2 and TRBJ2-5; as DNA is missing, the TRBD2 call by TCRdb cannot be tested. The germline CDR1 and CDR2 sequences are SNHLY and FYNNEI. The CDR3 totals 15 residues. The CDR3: CASRGGTSGRETQYF. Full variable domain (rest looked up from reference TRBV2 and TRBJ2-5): EPEVTQTPSHQVTQMGQEVILRCVPISNHLYFYWYRQILGQKVEFLVSFYNNEISEKSEIFDDQFSVERPDGSNFTLKIRSTKLEDSAMYFCASRGGTSGRETQYFGPGTRLLVL.

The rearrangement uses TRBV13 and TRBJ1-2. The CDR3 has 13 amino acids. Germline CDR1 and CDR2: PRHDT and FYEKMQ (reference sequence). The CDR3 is CASSSERHYGYTF.

CDR3 amino acids: CATSDRDRGPTNEQFF. J is TRBJ2-1 and V is TRBV24-1; TCRdb gives TRBD1 as the D gene, but with no DNA this cannot be confirmed. Germline CDR1 reads KGHDR; CDR2 reads SFDVKD. The CDR3 is made up of 16 amino acids.

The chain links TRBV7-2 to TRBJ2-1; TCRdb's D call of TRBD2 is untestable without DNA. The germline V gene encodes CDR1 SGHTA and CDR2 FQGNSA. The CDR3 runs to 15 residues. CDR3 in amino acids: CASSLVAGSTNEQFF.

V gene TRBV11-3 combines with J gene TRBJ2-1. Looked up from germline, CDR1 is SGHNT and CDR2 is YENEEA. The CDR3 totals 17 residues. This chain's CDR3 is CASSLEDGLGGYNEQFF.

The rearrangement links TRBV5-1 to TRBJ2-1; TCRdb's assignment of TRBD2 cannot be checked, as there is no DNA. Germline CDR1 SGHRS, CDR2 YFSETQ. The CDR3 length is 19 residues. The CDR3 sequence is CASSSPGTSGRRTYNEQFF.

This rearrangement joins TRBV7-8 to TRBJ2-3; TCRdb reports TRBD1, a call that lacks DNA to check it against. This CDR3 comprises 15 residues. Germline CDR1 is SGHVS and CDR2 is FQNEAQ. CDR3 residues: CASSLVGGASDTQYF.

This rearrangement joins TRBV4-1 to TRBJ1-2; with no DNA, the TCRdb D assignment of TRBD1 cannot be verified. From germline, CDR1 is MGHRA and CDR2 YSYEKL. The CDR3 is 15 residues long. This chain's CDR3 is CASSQDPQGGDGYTF.

The CDR3: CASSRKWNEQFF. This chain connects TRBV27 to TRBJ2-1. Per the germline V gene, CDR1 is MNHEY and CDR2 is SMNVEV (reference sequence). The CDR3 contains 12 residues.

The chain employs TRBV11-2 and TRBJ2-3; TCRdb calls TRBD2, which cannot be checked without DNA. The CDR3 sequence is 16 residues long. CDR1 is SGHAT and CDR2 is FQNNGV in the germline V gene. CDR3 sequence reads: CASSPLGPSFTDTQYF. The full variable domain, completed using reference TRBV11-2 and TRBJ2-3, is EAGVAQSPRYKIIEKRQSVAFWCNPISGHATLYWYQQILGQGPKLLIQFQNNGVVDDSQLPKDRFSAERLKGVDSTLKIQPAKLEDSAVYLCASSPLGPSFTDTQYFGPGTRLTVL.

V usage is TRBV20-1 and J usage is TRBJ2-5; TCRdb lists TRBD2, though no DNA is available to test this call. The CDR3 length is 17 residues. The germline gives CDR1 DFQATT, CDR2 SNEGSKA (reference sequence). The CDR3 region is CSARDGPTSGSGKTQYF.

This chain's CDR3 is CASSLTEAYEQYF. The chain carries TRBV5-1 and TRBJ2-7. The CDR3 extends over 13 amino acids. The germline V gene has CDR1 SGHRS and CDR2 YFSETQ.

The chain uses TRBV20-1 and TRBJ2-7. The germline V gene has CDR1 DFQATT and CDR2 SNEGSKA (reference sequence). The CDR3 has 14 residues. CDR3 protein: CSARDGSETYEQYF.

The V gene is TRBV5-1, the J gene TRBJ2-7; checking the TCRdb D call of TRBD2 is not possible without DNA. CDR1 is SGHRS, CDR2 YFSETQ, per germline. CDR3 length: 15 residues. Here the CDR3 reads CASSLALAGLYEQYF.

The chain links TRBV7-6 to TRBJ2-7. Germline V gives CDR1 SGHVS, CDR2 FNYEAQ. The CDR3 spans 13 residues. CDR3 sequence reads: CASSQTPSYEQYF.

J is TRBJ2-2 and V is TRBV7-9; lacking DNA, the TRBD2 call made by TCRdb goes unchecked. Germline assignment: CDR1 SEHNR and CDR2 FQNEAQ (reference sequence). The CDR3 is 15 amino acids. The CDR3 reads CASSLAGGPTGELFF. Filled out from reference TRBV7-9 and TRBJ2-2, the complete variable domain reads DTGVSQNPRHKITKRGQNVTFRCDPISEHNRLYWYRQTLGQGPEFLTYFQNEAQLEKSRLLSDRFSAERPKGSFSTLEIQRTEQGDSAMYLCASSLAGGPTGELFFGEGSRLTVL.

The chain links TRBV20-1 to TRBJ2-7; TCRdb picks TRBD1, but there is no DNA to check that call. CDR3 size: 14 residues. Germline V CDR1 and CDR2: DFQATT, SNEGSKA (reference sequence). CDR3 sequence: CSARDSTGNYEQYF.

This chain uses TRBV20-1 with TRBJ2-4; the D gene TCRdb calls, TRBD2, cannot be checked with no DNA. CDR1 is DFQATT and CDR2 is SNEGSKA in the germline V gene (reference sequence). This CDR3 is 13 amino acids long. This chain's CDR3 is CSARDQGRHIQYF.

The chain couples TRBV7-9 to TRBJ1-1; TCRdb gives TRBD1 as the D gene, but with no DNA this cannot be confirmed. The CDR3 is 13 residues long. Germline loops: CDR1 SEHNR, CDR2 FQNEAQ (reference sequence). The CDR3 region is CASSPRVDTEAFF.

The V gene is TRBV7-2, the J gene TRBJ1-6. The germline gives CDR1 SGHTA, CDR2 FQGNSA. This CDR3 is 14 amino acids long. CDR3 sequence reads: CASSPNGYNSPLHF.

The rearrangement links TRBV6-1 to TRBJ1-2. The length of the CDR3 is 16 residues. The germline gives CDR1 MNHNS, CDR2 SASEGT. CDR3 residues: CASSEGGYGANYGYTF.

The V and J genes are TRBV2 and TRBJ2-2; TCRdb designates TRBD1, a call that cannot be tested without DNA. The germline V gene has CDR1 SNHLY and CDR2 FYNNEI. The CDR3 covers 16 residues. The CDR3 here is CASSLGTGRGTGELFF.

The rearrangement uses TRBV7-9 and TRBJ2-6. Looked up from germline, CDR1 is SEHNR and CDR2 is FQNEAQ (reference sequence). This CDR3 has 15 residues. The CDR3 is CASETPTSGANVLTF.

This chain's CDR3 is CSASTILSGETYNEQFF. This chain links TRBV20-1 with TRBJ2-1; as DNA is missing, the TRBD2 call by TCRdb cannot be tested. The CDR3 sequence is 17 residues long. The germline gives CDR1 DFQATT, CDR2 SNEGSKA (reference sequence).

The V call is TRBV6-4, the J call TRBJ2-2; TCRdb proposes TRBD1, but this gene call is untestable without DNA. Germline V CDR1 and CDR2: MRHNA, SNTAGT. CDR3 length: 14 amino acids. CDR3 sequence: CASSGQGSTGELFF.

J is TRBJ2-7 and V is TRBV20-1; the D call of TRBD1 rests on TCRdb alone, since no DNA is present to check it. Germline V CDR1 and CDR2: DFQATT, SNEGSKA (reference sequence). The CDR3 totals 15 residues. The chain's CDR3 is CSARDPWTDSYEQYF.

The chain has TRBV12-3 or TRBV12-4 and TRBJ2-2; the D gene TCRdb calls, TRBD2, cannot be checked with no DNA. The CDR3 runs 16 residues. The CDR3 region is CASSLQGGRNTGELFF.